This T cell receptor beta chain comes out of a study of graft-versus-host responses after intestinal transplantation. For the study at large: Once they had received anti-thymocyte globulin induction, all recipients took tacrolimus and steroids for about three years. Study observations and caveats: Allograft graft-versus-host to host-versus-graft clonal ratios ran high in patients with graft-donor T cell macrochimerism. In recipient marrow, GvH clones were found, and some appeared first in ileum or blood. Early post-transplant HvG declines were associated with peak circulating GvH clone levels.

This CDR3 is 13 amino acids long. V dropped 5 bases and J dropped 3 bases, with 10 bases sitting between them. CDR1 is KGHSH, CDR2 LQKENI, per germline. Clones were read by immunoSEQ multiplex PCR, and TCRdb kept only the in-frame ones, dropping some. The profile covers about 97,000 clones, with 91% appearing a single time and over 0.15% taken by the ten largest. A word on this clone: What it recognizes is unknown.

The genes are TRBV18 and TRBJ2-5, with D possibly TRBD1 on 5 matching bases. Sequencing was performed on unstimulated CD4+ T cells sorted from spleen or lymph node cells, taken before transplant. The receptor comes from a human donor who was the organ donor for an intestinal transplant. The CDR3 coding sequence is TGTGCCAGCTCAACCTTAGGGGAAGAGACCCAGTACTTC. It translates to CASSTLGEETQYF.